This passage covers 20 T cell receptor beta chains from one sample sequenced in a study of T-cell reconstitution after alpha-beta-depleted transplantation in children. A TCRbeta library incorporating unique molecular identifiers was prepared. TCRdb reprocessed the PCR reads via MiXCR and lists one record per CDR3 protein. This table has about 110,000 distinct CDR3 sequences, approximately 6.6% appearing once. This specimen consisted of PBMCs, mostly from graft donor cells, obtained 360 days after TCRalphabeta/CD19-depleted stem cell transplant. These receptors were collected from a male patient aged 2 to 10 who had a stem cell transplant for acute lymphoblastic leukemia, so the T cells may come from the graft donor.

The chain couples TRBV19 to TRBJ1-1; TRBD1 agrees at 7 bases. The J segment lost 0 bases and the V segment lost 5 bases, leaving 9 bases of the junction unmatched. The CDR3 extends over 16 amino acids. Germline V CDR1 and CDR2: LNHDA, SQIVND (reference sequence). The CDR3 bases are TGTGCCAGTAGTCCAGGGACAGCATATTTGAACACTGAAGCTTTCTTT. Translating gives CASSPGTAYLNTEAFF.

This clonotype was observed many times. The V and J genes are TRBV28 and TRBJ1-2; TRBD1 is a possible D gene (6 bases). The germline V and J ends were trimmed by 3 bases and 0 bases, with 8 bases remaining between them. Germline loops: CDR1 MDHEN, CDR2 SYDVKM. The CDR3 has 14 residues. The CDR3 region is CASSFQGTNYGYTF. The CDR3 DNA is TGTGCCAGCAGTTTTCAGGGGACTAACTATGGCTACACCTTC.

This clonotype was detected ten times or more. Written as DNA, the CDR3 is TGCAGTGCTAGGCCTTCCTACAATGAGCAGTTCTTC. Protein: CSARPSYNEQFF. The chain uses TRBV20-1 and TRBJ2-1; D is unresolved. This CDR3 has 12 residues. Deletions cut 3 bases from V and 1 base from J, with 4 bases between. The V gene's germline CDR1 is DFQATT and CDR2 SNEGSKA (reference sequence).

A few counts support this clonotype. The chain has TRBV27 and TRBJ2-1; possibly TRBD1 for D (5 bases). The CDR3 covers 16 residues. The germline V gene encodes CDR1 MNHEY and CDR2 SMNVEV (reference sequence). V lost 0 bases, J lost 0 bases, and 9 bases lay in between. In DNA, the CDR3 is TGTGCCAGCAGTTTATCGGGGCCGTTCTCCTACAATGAGCAGTTCTTC. It translates to CASSLSGPFSYNEQFF.

The chain links TRBV3-1 to TRBJ2-1, with TRBD2 matching over 12 bases. V lost 10 bases to trimming and J lost 0 bases; unmatched junction nucleotides: 13. Germline CDR1 and CDR2: LGHDT and YNNKEL (reference sequence). The CDR3 length is 18 residues. The CDR3 sequence: CAISFPSGRDLSYNEQFF. In nucleotides, the CDR3 is TGTGCCATCAGTTTTCCTAGCGGGAGGGATCTCTCCTACAATGAGCAGTTCTTC.

This clonotype was picked up many times. J is TRBJ2-2 and V is TRBV5-1; D is perhaps TRBD2 (5 bases). The germline V gene has CDR1 SGHRS and CDR2 YFSETQ. The germline V and J ends were trimmed by 0 bases and 6 bases, with 15 bases remaining between them. The CDR3 is made up of 16 amino acids. The CDR3 protein is CASSLEGSGFSGELFF. The CDR3 DNA follows: TGCGCCAGCAGCTTGGAAGGGTCGGGGTTCTCCGGGGAGCTGTTTTTT.

This clonotype was seen many times. V and J are TRBV12-3 or TRBV12-4 and TRBJ2-7; D gene unclear. The CDR3 length is 12 residues. V was shortened by 5 bases and J by 1 base, with 6 bases between the two germline ends. Here the CDR3 DNA reads TGTGCCAGCAGTCGCCTTTCCTACGAGCAGTACTTC. It yields the protein CASSRLSYEQYF.

By sample fraction, this clonotype is medium-sized. The chain couples TRBV5-1 to TRBJ2-7; weak D call: TRBD1 (6 bases). V was shortened by 3 bases and J by 2 bases, with 9 bases between the two germline ends. This CDR3 has 13 amino acids. Germline-derived CDR1 and CDR2 are SGHRS and YFSETQ. The CDR3 nucleotides read TGCGCCAGCAGCTGGACAGTCCCCTACGAGCAGTACTTC. As protein: CASSWTVPYEQYF.

The sample holds a few counts of this clonotype. The chain links TRBV27 to TRBJ2-4; possibly TRBD2 for D (5 bases). The CDR3 spans 13 residues. V shed 5 bases and J shed 4 bases, with 9 bases lying between them. CDR1 MNHEY and CDR2 SMNVEV come from the germline V gene (reference sequence). In DNA, the CDR3 is TGTGCCAGCAGTCTCTCGGGGAAAAACATTCAGTACTTC. This translates into CASSLSGKNIQYF.

This clonotype was observed at least ten times. The chain couples TRBV12-3 or TRBV12-4 to TRBJ2-2, with D possibly called TRBD1 or TRBD2 (5 bases each). This CDR3 contains 19 residues. The V end was cut by 4 bases, the J end by 4 bases, with 25 bases between. CDR3 protein: CASSSSRIGHFGGTGELFF. DNA of the CDR3: TGTGCCAGCAGTTCATCCCGAATTGGACACTTTGGGGGCACCGGGGAGCTGTTTTTT.

This clonotype was found many times. The rearrangement links TRBV7-9 to TRBJ2-7; 9 bases are a match to TRBD1. The germline gives CDR1 SEHNR, CDR2 FQNEAQ (reference sequence). This CDR3 is built from 15 residues. Trimming cost V 6 bases and J 2 bases; bases outside gene matches: 8. The CDR3 loop is CASRKPGQGPYEQYF. The CDR3 nucleotides are TGTGCCAGCAGAAAGCCGGGACAGGGCCCCTACGAGCAGTACTTC.

At least ten counts were recorded for this clonotype. The gene calls are TRBV7-6 and TRBJ2-2; no clear D. The V and J ends lost 0 bases and 7 bases respectively, with 9 bases between them. Looked up from germline, CDR1 is SGHVS and CDR2 is FNYEAQ. The CDR3 consists of 14 residues. CDR3 sequence reads: CASSLAGSDGELFF. For the CDR3, the DNA is TGTGCCAGCAGCTTAGCGGGGTCCGACGGGGAGCTGTTTTTT. The full variable domain, in which reference TRBV7-6 and TRBJ2-2 provide the parts outside the CDR3, is GAGVSQSPRYKVTKRGQDVALRCDPISGHVSLYWYRQALGQGPEFLTYFNYEAQQDKSGLPNDRFSAERPEGSISTLTIQRTEQRDSAMYRCASSLAGSDGELFFGEGSRLTVL.

This clonotype has a count of ten or more. This chain uses TRBV9 with TRBJ2-3; D is perhaps TRBD2 (5 bases). V shed 0 bases and J shed 2 bases, with 10 bases lying between them. Germline lookup yields CDR1 SGDLS and CDR2 YYNGEE. The CDR3 extends over 15 amino acids. The CDR3 reads CASSVGAGLTDTQYF. The DNA for the CDR3 is TGTGCCAGCAGCGTAGGGGCGGGCCTCACAGATACGCAGTATTTT.

A few counts support this clonotype. The gene calls are TRBV7-8 and TRBJ2-6; TRBD1 might be the D (6 bases). Germline-derived CDR1 and CDR2 are SGHVS and FQNEAQ. V was cut by 11 bases and J by 3 bases, with 8 bases left in between. CDR3 length: 12 residues. The CDR3 DNA reads as TGTGCCCTCAGGGGTGGGGCCAACGTCCTGACTTTC. This codes for CALRGGANVLTF.

This clonotype was counted many times. This chain joins TRBV7-2 and TRBJ2-7; 7 bases map to TRBD1. Germline V gives CDR1 SGHTA, CDR2 FQGNSA. The trim removed 5 bases at V and 3 bases at J, leaving 4 bases unmatched. The CDR3 length is 13 residues. CDR3: CASSLDRVYEQYF. The DNA of the CDR3 is TGTGCCAGCAGCCTTGACAGGGTCTACGAGCAGTACTTC.

This clonotype has a count of ten or more. This chain links TRBV7-9 with TRBJ1-1; D is undetermined. The CDR3 has 14 amino acids. The V gene's germline CDR1 is SEHNR and CDR2 FQNEAQ (reference sequence). Trimming cost V 0 bases and J 8 bases, with 13 bases left between them. The CDR3 region has the DNA TGTGCCAGCAGCTTAGCAGGTCGGGCCTTCGAAGCTTTCTTT. It yields the protein CASSLAGRAFEAFF.

This clonotype was observed a handful of times. The gene calls are TRBV29-1 and TRBJ2-1; D assignment may be TRBD1 or TRBD2 (5 bases each). The CDR3 is 15 residues long. The germline CDR1 and CDR2 sequences are SQVTM and ANQGSEA. Between the trimmed V and J ends, which lost 1 base and 0 bases, there was a span of 10 bases. The CDR3 sequence: CSVEGDLSSYNEQFF. Written as DNA, the CDR3 is TGCAGCGTTGAAGGGGACCTGAGCTCCTACAATGAGCAGTTCTTC.

This clonotype was seen more than once but under ten times. This chain uses TRBV20-1 with TRBJ2-7; TRBD1 might be the D (5 bases). Germline lookup yields CDR1 DFQATT and CDR2 SNEGSKA (reference sequence). This CDR3 comprises 13 residues. Trimming cost V 3 bases and J 2 bases, with 11 bases left between them. The CDR3 sequence is CSASPTVTYEQYF. The CDR3 nucleotides read TGCAGTGCTAGCCCGACAGTAACCTACGAGCAGTACTTC.

Only a few counts were recorded for this clonotype. The chain combines TRBV20-1 with TRBJ2-7; D is uncertain. CDR1 and CDR2 from the germline V gene are DFQATT and SNEGSKA (reference sequence). This CDR3 spans 14 amino acids. Trimming left V 0 bases short and J 2 bases short, with 11 bases between. CDR3 nucleotides: TGCAGTGCTAGAGAGCCTGAGAACCCCTACGAGCAGTACTTC. It is translated as CSAREPENPYEQYF.

This clonotype was picked up many times. V usage is TRBV7-2 and J usage is TRBJ1-2; 9 bases fit TRBD1. CDR3 length: 16 amino acids. The germline CDR1 and CDR2 sequences are SGHTA and FQGNSA. With 4 bases clipped from V and 8 bases from J, the junction kept 14 bases outside the gene matches. Here the CDR3 DNA reads TGTGCCAGCAGCTCCCGCCCCGGCGGACAGGGGTACGGCTACACCTTC. Translated: CASSSRPGGQGYGYTF. The full variable domain, its missing parts supplied by reference TRBV7-2 and TRBJ1-2, is GAGVSQSPSNKVTEKGKDVELRCDPISGHTALYWYRQSLGQGLEFLIYFQGNSAPDKSGLPSDRFSAERTGGSVSTLTIQRTQQEDSAVYLCASSSRPGGQGYGYTFGSGTRLTVV.